This T cell receptor (beta chain) was sequenced in a study of type 1 regulatory T cells. Study background: T-allo10 is an in vitro-generated, Tr1-enriched CD4 T cell product specific for alloantigen. Study-wide results and limits: Type 1 regulatory T cells had a more restricted TCR repertoire than non-type 1 regulatory T cells.

MiXCR, run by TCRdb on the reads, gives a single entry per CDR3 protein. The sample has fewer than 80,000 distinct CDR3 sequences, 20% to 25% seen once. Judged by abundance, this clonotype is medium-sized. Antigen unknown. The V gene's germline CDR1 is SGHRS and CDR2 YFSETQ. This CDR3 contains 13 residues. Trimming pared 9 bases from V and 1 base from J, leaving 13 bases between. The chain is built from TRBV5-1 and TRBJ2-5; no clear D gene. This TCR derives from a human donor in good health. Sequencing was performed on cultured type 1 regulatory T (Tr1) cells, either the whole culture or a sorted fraction (not recorded which). The CDR3 sequence is CATTMTGQETQYF. The CDR3 coding sequence is TGCGCCACTACGATGACTGGCCAAGAGACCCAGTACTTC.